This entry concerns a single TCR beta chain. Its specificity is not known. The CDR3 totals 10 residues. V was clipped by 4 bases and J by 8 bases, with 5 bases between them. Germline assignment: CDR1 SEHNR and CDR2 FQNEAQ (reference sequence). Clones were read by immunoSEQ multiplex PCR, and TCRdb kept only the in-frame ones, dropping some. Seen here are roughly 1,500,000 clones, around 98.5% observed once, and the top ten hold about 0.35%. This sample is drawn from a study of shared clonotypes between healthy human individuals. Findings of the study overall: Even with large depth, rarefaction showed that sorted-subset sequencing was incomplete.

The sequence derives from a man under 40 in good health. This chain links TRBV7-9 with TRBJ1-2; no clear D gene. The source material was naive CD4+ T cells sorted from blood. Documented subset: CD45RA+ positively selected. The chain's CDR3 is CASSSGGYTF. The CDR3 DNA is TGTGCCAGCAGCTCCGGCGGCTACACCTTC.